The 20 T cell receptor beta chains reported below all come from one sample, sequenced in a study of T cell responses to AZD1222 COVID-19 vaccine. Repertoires were generated with immunoSEQ multiplex PCR, while TCRdb's copy carries only in-frame clones and drops some. The data contain roughly 120,000 clones, about 92% of them singletons. The input for sequencing was peripheral blood, taken on day 0 of AZD1222 vaccination. The receptors derive from an adult in good health.

The gene calls are TRBV9 and TRBJ1-2, with D hard to call. The CDR3 sequence is 14 residues long. With 2 bases removed from V and 3 bases from J, the gap between germline ends came to 11 bases. Germline V gives CDR1 SGDLS, CDR2 YYNGEE. Written as DNA, the CDR3 is TGTGCCAGCAGCGTCACTCCGTTCGACTATGGCTACACCTTC. Its protein product is CASSVTPFDYGYTF.

The rearrangement uses TRBV29-1 and TRBJ1-5, with 8 bases aligning to TRBD1. V lost 6 bases, J lost 2 bases, and 9 bases stayed unmatched. The CDR3 runs to 15 residues. CDR1 is SQVTM and CDR2 is ANQGSEA in the germline V gene. The CDR3 region is CSVLVTTGGNQPQHF. In nucleotides, the CDR3 is TGCAGCGTACTTGTAACGACAGGGGGCAATCAGCCCCAGCATTTT.

This clone was counted once. The J gene is TRBJ1-1, the V gene TRBV5-1, with D hard to call. The CDR3 consists of 18 residues. CDR1 SGHRS and CDR2 YFSETQ come from the germline V gene. With 1 base removed from V and 2 bases from J, the gap between germline ends came to 21 bases. The CDR3 protein is CASSLRSPTSLVNTEAFF. The CDR3 nucleotides read TGCGCCAGCAGCTTGAGGTCCCCCACCAGTCTAGTAAACACTGAAGCTTTCTTT.

The chain uses TRBV9 and TRBJ1-3; D is unclear. V lost 4 bases, J lost 0 bases, and 8 bases lay in between. CDR1 is SGDLS and CDR2 is YYNGEE in the germline V gene. CDR3 length equals 14 residues. In DNA form, the CDR3 reads TGTGCCAGCAGCCGACCCAGCTCTGGAAACACCATATATTTT. Translated, it gives CASSRPSSGNTIYF.

This chain uses TRBV25-1 with TRBJ2-1; 11 bases map to TRBD2. Germline CDR1 MGHDK, CDR2 SYGVNS. CDR3 length: 16 residues. V trimming: 4 bases; J trimming: 1 base; junction bases outside the gene matches: 3. CDR3 sequence (DNA): TGTGCCAGCAGTGCGTTAGCGGGAGGGTCCTACAATGAGCAGTTCTTC. The encoded protein is CASSALAGGSYNEQFF. Full variable domain (missing parts from reference TRBV25-1 and TRBJ2-1): EADIYQTPRYLVIGTGKKITLECSQTMGHDKMYWYQQDPGMELHLIHYSYGVNSTEKGDLSSESTVSRIRTEHFPLTLESARPSHTSQYLCASSALAGGSYNEQFFGPGTRLTVL.

The chain employs TRBV5-1 and TRBJ2-2, with D possibly matching TRBD2 (6 bases). From germline, CDR1 is SGHRS and CDR2 YFSETQ. The CDR3 sequence is 15 residues long. Trimming pared 6 bases from V and 2 bases from J, leaving 14 bases between. CDR3 in DNA: TGCGCCAGCAAGCGTGGGGGACTCAACACCGGGGAGCTGTTTTTT. Translation: CASKRGGLNTGELFF.

This clone was detected only once. V and J are TRBV5-1 and TRBJ1-4; 8 bases agree with TRBD1. The CDR3 spans 18 residues. The germline V gene encodes CDR1 SGHRS and CDR2 YFSETQ. After removal of 0 bases from V and 8 bases from J, the junction contained 15 bases not matched to a gene. Here the CDR3 DNA reads TGCGCCAGCAGCTTGGCCGCGGGGACAGGTGGAGTGAGGGAAAAACTGTTTTTT. This gives the protein CASSLAAGTGGVREKLFF.

This chain uses TRBV10-3 with TRBJ2-7; 7 bases agree with TRBD2. This CDR3 is built from 14 residues. The ends lost 8 bases at V and 1 base at J; junction bases unmatched: 8. Per germline, CDR1 ENHRY and CDR2 SYGVKD. CDR3 coding DNA: TGTGCCATCTCGGGGAGCGGGATTTCCTACGAGCAGTACTTC. Its protein product is CAISGSGISYEQYF.

A word on this clone: At one of its ends the junction is not consistent with the germline gene, which may arise from a read error. The rearrangement links TRBV12-5 to TRBJ1-5; no clear D. The CDR3 covers 12 residues. Per the germline V gene, CDR1 is LGHNT and CDR2 is FRNRAP. The CDR3 bases are TGTGCTAGTGGCTTGGTAGAACAGCCCCAGCATTTT. Translation gives CASGLVEQPQHF.

This clone has a single count. The V and J genes are TRBV5-6 and TRBJ1-3; D is unresolved. Per the germline V gene, CDR1 is SGHDT and CDR2 is YYEEEE. Trimming took off 4 bases at V and 0 bases at J, with 14 bases between the two ends. The CDR3 is 16 amino acids. The CDR3 DNA follows: TGTGCCAGCAGCCCCACCGCCAGTAACTCTGGAAACACCATATATTTT. Protein product: CASSPTASNSGNTIYF. Supplemented by reference TRBV5-6 and TRBJ1-3, the full variable domain reads DAGVTQSPTHLIKTRGQQVTLRCSPKSGHDTVSWYQQALGQGPQFIFQYYEEEERQRGNFPDRFSGHQFPNYSSELNVNALLLGDSALYLCASSPTASNSGNTIYFGEGSWLTVV.

The CDR3 region is CANSQTNTGELFF. CDR3 bases: TGTGCCAATAGCCAAACCAACACCGGGGAGCTGTTTTTT. The rearrangement links TRBV12-3 or TRBV12-4 to TRBJ2-2; no definite D call. This CDR3 has 13 residues. Trimming removed 10 bases at V and 2 bases at J, with 11 bases between.

CDR3 sequence: CASSPGIFNSPLHF. The CDR3 nucleotides are TGTGCCAGCAGCCCTGGGATCTTCAATTCACCCCTCCACTTT. The chain uses TRBV11-2 and TRBJ1-6; no clear D. Trimming took 5 bases from V and 7 from J, leaving 12 bases between them. Germline loops: CDR1 SGHAT, CDR2 FQNNGV. This CDR3 is built from 14 residues.

This sequence joins TRBV13 and TRBJ2-3; perhaps TRBD2 as D (5 bases). The germline gives CDR1 PRHDT, CDR2 FYEKMQ (reference sequence). The CDR3 is 18 residues long. V gave up 5 bases and J gave up 1 base, with 22 bases separating them. The DNA for the CDR3 is TGTGCCAGCAGCCCTAGCCCTTACTTAGCGAAACGCACAGATACGCAGTATTTT. Protein: CASSPSPYLAKRTDTQYF.

The chain uses TRBV27 and TRBJ1-1; 8 positions agree with TRBD1. The CDR3 runs 15 residues. J lost 0 bases, V lost 6 bases, and 6 bases had no gene match. Germline CDR1 MNHEY, CDR2 SMNVEV (reference sequence). As DNA, the CDR3 is TGTGCCAGCAGGAGACAGGGGACATTGAACACTGAAGCTTTCTTT. Translating gives CASRRQGTLNTEAFF.

This chain links TRBV7-7 with TRBJ2-4; D is ambiguous. This CDR3 has 13 amino acids. V was trimmed by 4 bases and J by 6 bases, leaving 10 bases between them. Germline V gene data show CDR1 as SSHAT and CDR2 as FNYEAQ (reference sequence). This chain's CDR3 is CASSCTERNIQYF. DNA of the CDR3: TGTGCCAGCAGCTGTACTGAACGAAACATTCAGTACTTC.

The J gene is TRBJ1-4, the V gene TRBV29-1; D is unclear. Germline V gene data show CDR1 as SQVTM and CDR2 as ANQGSEA. The V and J ends lost 0 bases and 0 bases respectively, with 11 bases between them. The CDR3 length is 16 residues. The CDR3 DNA reads TGCAGCGTTGAAGATCCTTCGTTGTCAACTAATGAAAAACTGTTTTTT. Translation gives CSVEDPSLSTNEKLFF.

J is TRBJ1-2 and V is TRBV19; no firm D call. V gave up 10 bases and J gave up 4 bases, with 13 bases separating them. Germline V CDR1 and CDR2: LNHDA, SQIVND (reference sequence). CDR3 length: 12 residues. The CDR3 nucleotides read TGTGCCACCCTTTGGTTAGGCTATGGCTACACCTTC. Amino acids: CATLWLGYGYTF.

The CDR3 region has the DNA TGTGCCAGCAGTGGTCCCTCCGATGGCTACACCTTC. Translated, it gives CASSGPSDGYTF. The chain recombines TRBV28 with TRBJ1-2; no firm D call. Germline V CDR1 and CDR2: MDHEN, SYDVKM. Trimming removed 5 bases at V and 6 bases at J, with 10 bases between. There are 12 residues in the CDR3.

The genes are TRBV5-1 and TRBJ1-1; D is unclear. CDR3 size: 15 residues. CDR1 is SGHRS and CDR2 is YFSETQ in the germline V gene. The V gene lost 0 bases and the J gene lost 0 bases, with 9 bases spanning the gap. CDR3 DNA sequence: TGCGCCAGCAGCTTGGATGGACGGATGAACACTGAAGCTTTCTTT. Amino acids: CASSLDGRMNTEAFF.

The chain recombines TRBV3-1 (or the pseudogene TRBV3-2) with TRBJ1-5, with D hard to call. Germline CDR1 is LGHDT and CDR2 is YNNKEL (reference sequence). The CDR3 is made up of 13 amino acids. Trimming stripped 4 bases from V and 7 bases from J, with 11 bases between. CDR3 sequence reads: CASSLFGEQPQHF. CDR3 nucleotide sequence: TGTGCCAGCAGCCTGTTTGGGGAGCAGCCCCAGCATTTT.